Presented here are 26 T cell receptor beta chains from one specimen sequenced in a study of sequential checkpoint blockade in melanoma. As to treatment: randomized to nivolumab then ipilimumab (arm A) or the reverse (arm B). Profiled with immunoSEQ multiplex PCR; TCRdb holds only in-frame clones, not every one. The table records tens of thousands of clones, approximately 88% of them present only once. Material: CD8+ T cells sorted from blood (inferred from file names), obtained from a patient given nivolumab and ipilimumab in sequence. These receptors came from a human donor with melanoma.

This clone was seen a few times. The V gene is TRBV19, the J gene TRBJ1-5; 9 nucleotides align to TRBD1. Per the germline V gene, CDR1 is LNHDA and CDR2 is SQIVND (reference sequence). There are 15 residues in the CDR3. With 7 bases clipped from V and 2 bases from J, the junction kept 6 bases outside the gene matches. The CDR3 sequence is CASTSTGGGNQPQHF. The CDR3 DNA is TGTGCCAGTACCTCGACAGGGGGTGGCAATCAGCCCCAGCATTTT.

The chain employs TRBV27 and TRBJ2-7, with TRBD1 matching over 7 bases. Germline V gene lookup returns CDR1 MNHEY and CDR2 SMNVEV (reference sequence). The J segment lost 1 base and the V segment lost 3 bases, leaving 6 bases of the junction unmatched. The CDR3 has 15 amino acids. The CDR3 spells CASSLYGDRSYEQYF. The CDR3 bases are TGTGCCAGCAGTTTGTATGGGGACAGATCCTACGAGCAGTACTTC.

The chain uses TRBV6-5 and TRBJ1-2; possibly TRBD1 for D (6 bases). The CDR3 contains 14 residues. V shed 6 bases and J shed 4 bases, with 15 bases lying between them. Germline lookup yields CDR1 MNHEY and CDR2 SVGAGI. In DNA form, the CDR3 reads TGTGCCAGCAGCGCGGTCGGGGGGGCCTATGGCTACACCTTC. Its translation: CASSAVGGAYGYTF.

This rearrangement joins TRBV4-2 to TRBJ2-7; 7 bases fit TRBD2. The germline V gene encodes CDR1 LGHNA and CDR2 YNFKEQ. V was pared by 0 bases and J by 7 bases, with 18 bases of the junction left unmatched. This CDR3 contains 18 residues. CDR3 protein: CASSQETLAREGLWEQYF. CDR3 nucleotides: TGTGCCAGCAGCCAAGAGACTTTAGCGAGGGAGGGCCTCTGGGAGCAGTACTTC.

This chain joins TRBV27 and TRBJ2-5; D perhaps matches TRBD2 (6 bases). The DNA end is a closer match to TRBJ2-7, so the J assignment may be wrong. In germline, CDR1 is MNHEY, CDR2 SMNVEV (reference sequence). The CDR3 loop spans 14 amino acids. The CDR3 region has the DNA TGTGCCAGCAGTTTTTTCGCGGGAAGCTACGAGCAGTACTTC. Translating it yields CASSFFAGSYEQYF.

V usage is TRBV27 and J usage is TRBJ2-7, with 10 bases fitting TRBD2. CDR1 is MNHEY and CDR2 is SMNVEV in the germline V gene (reference sequence). V was pared by 6 bases and J by 2 bases, with 7 bases of the junction left unmatched. The CDR3 runs to 15 residues. The CDR3 region has the DNA TGTGCCAGCAGGGAGGGGACTAGCGCGACCTACGAGCAGTACTTC. Amino acids: CASREGTSATYEQYF.

The rearrangement links TRBV25-1 to TRBJ1-5; D may be TRBD1 (5 bases). V was trimmed by 1 base and J by 8 bases, leaving 9 bases between them. This CDR3 is built from 13 residues. CDR1 is MGHDK, CDR2 SYGVNS, per germline. The CDR3 DNA follows: TGTGCCAGCAGTGAATTAGGGGAGGAGCCCCAGCATTTT. It is translated as CASSELGEEPQHF.

V and J are TRBV9 and TRBJ1-4; TRBD1 aligns across 8 bases. Germline CDR1 is SGDLS and CDR2 is YYNGEE. The CDR3 sequence is 17 residues long. Trimming at V came to 4 bases and at J to 6 bases, leaving 14 bases not matched to a gene. CDR3 in amino acids: CASSLDQGARWYEKLFF. CDR3 sequence (DNA): TGTGCCAGCAGCCTAGACCAGGGGGCGCGGTGGTATGAAAAACTGTTTTTT.

This clone has a single count. The J gene is TRBJ2-5, the V gene TRBV7-2, with TRBD2 matching 16 bases. V lost 5 bases, J lost 6 bases, and 12 bases stayed unmatched. This CDR3 is built from 18 residues. CDR1 is SGHTA and CDR2 is FQGNSA in the germline V gene. The CDR3 is CASSPPGTSGRAWKTQYF. The DNA of the CDR3 is TGTGCCAGCAGCCCACCCGGGACTAGCGGGAGGGCCTGGAAGACCCAGTACTTC.

In this sample, this clone turned up once. The V call is TRBV7-8, the J call TRBJ2-3; D is perhaps TRBD2 (5 bases). V was clipped by 5 bases and J by 4 bases, with 13 bases between them. CDR3 length: 14 amino acids. CDR1 SGHVS and CDR2 FQNEAQ come from the germline V gene. CDR3 nucleotides: TGTGCCAGCAGCCCCAGTGGAGGTCCAGATACGCAGTATTTT. This codes for CASSPSGGPDTQYF. Complete variable domain (other parts from reference TRBV7-8 and TRBJ2-3): GAGVSQSPRYKVAKRGQDVALRCDPISGHVSLFWYQQALGQGPEFLTYFQNEAQLDKSGLPSDRFFAERPEGSVSTLKIQRTQQEDSAVYLCASSPSGGPDTQYFGPGTRLTVL.

The chain couples TRBV2 to TRBJ1-2; 9 nucleotides line up with TRBD1. CDR3 length: 16 amino acids. Unmatched junction bases numbered 17, after V lost 7 bases and J lost 8 bases. From germline, CDR1 is SNHLY and CDR2 FYNNEI. This CDR3 is CASNGFGADRGWGYTF. The CDR3 DNA sequence: TGTGCCAGCAACGGGTTTGGGGCGGACAGGGGTTGGGGCTACACCTTC.

The chain recombines TRBV9 with TRBJ2-3; TRBD1 matches 9 bases. CDR1 and CDR2 (germline): SGDLS, YYNGEE. J gave up 1 base and V 4 bases, and 10 bases lay outside the gene matches. The CDR3 is 17 amino acids. This chain's CDR3 is CASSIPGQGIGTDTQYF. CDR3 DNA sequence: TGTGCCAGCAGCATACCGGGACAGGGAATAGGCACAGATACGCAGTATTTT.

This clone was seen just once. V gene TRBV7-8 combines with J gene TRBJ1-1; 7 nucleotides line up with TRBD1. The CDR3 runs to 13 residues. CDR1 and CDR2 from the germline V gene are SGHVS and FQNEAQ. J was trimmed by 10 bases and V by 7 bases; bases with no gene match: 12. The CDR3: CASKEGGVTPAFF. DNA for the CDR3: TGTGCCAGCAAAGAAGGGGGCGTCACGCCAGCTTTCTTT.

V is TRBV2 and J is TRBJ2-1; 12 bases map to TRBD2. The CDR3 loop spans 15 amino acids. Germline CDR1 and CDR2: SNHLY and FYNNEI. After removal of 7 bases from V and 6 bases from J, the junction contained 7 bases not matched to a gene. The CDR3 reads CASIKWGLAGNEQFF. As DNA, the CDR3 is TGTGCCAGCATTAAATGGGGACTAGCGGGCAATGAGCAGTTCTTC.

This chain links TRBV11-2 with TRBJ2-7; 9 positions agree with TRBD1. This CDR3 is built from 15 residues. Germline CDR1 reads SGHAT; CDR2 reads FQNNGV. The ends lost 7 bases at V and 2 bases at J; junction bases unmatched: 9. The CDR3 bases are TGTGCCAGCACTAACTTCCGGGACAGGGCCTACGAGCAGTACTTC. Protein: CASTNFRDRAYEQYF.

The V and J genes are TRBV6-5 and TRBJ1-3, with 9 nucleotides matching TRBD1. The trim removed 2 bases at V and 0 bases at J, leaving 2 bases unmatched. The CDR3 extends over 16 amino acids. The germline V gene encodes CDR1 MNHEY and CDR2 SVGAGI. The CDR3 protein is CASSYGQGTSGNTIYF. For the CDR3, the DNA is TGTGCCAGCAGTTACGGACAGGGGACCTCTGGAAACACCATATATTTT.

V usage is TRBV5-6 and J usage is TRBJ2-3, with D uncertain. V lost 0 bases and J 7 bases, leaving 9 bases between the germline ends. The CDR3 length is 13 residues. The germline gives CDR1 SGHDT, CDR2 YYEEEE. The DNA of the CDR3 is TGTGCCAGCAGCTTGGGGGCAGCCCATACGCAGTATTTT. Its translation: CASSLGAAHTQYF.

V gene TRBV9 combines with J gene TRBJ1-1; D is ambiguous. The CDR3 loop spans 15 amino acids. Trimming pared 3 bases from V and 1 base from J, leaving 13 bases between. Per germline, CDR1 SGDLS and CDR2 YYNGEE. CDR3 DNA sequence: TGTGCCAGCAGCGCAACAGCTATGAGGAACACTGAAGCTTTCTTT. Amino acids: CASSATAMRNTEAFF.

This sequence joins TRBV7-8 and TRBJ2-3; weak D call: TRBD2 (5 bases). The V gene lost 4 bases and the J gene lost 2 bases, with 13 bases spanning the gap. The germline CDR1 and CDR2 sequences are SGHVS and FQNEAQ. The CDR3 length is 15 residues. The CDR3: CASSSEPGFTDTQYF. CDR3 DNA: TGTGCCAGCAGCTCCGAGCCGGGATTCACAGATACGCAGTATTTT.

This chain links TRBV7-9 with TRBJ1-2, with 9 bases aligning to TRBD1. The CDR3 is made up of 15 amino acids. Germline lookup yields CDR1 SEHNR and CDR2 FQNEAQ (reference sequence). V dropped 5 bases and J dropped 1; count of bases not matched to a gene: 5. Here the CDR3 reads CASSVTGGLNYGYTF. The CDR3 DNA is TGTGCCAGCAGCGTTACAGGGGGCCTTAACTATGGCTACACCTTC.

This clone was found once. The V call is TRBV25-1, the J call TRBJ2-5; 7 bases match TRBD1. Germline V gene lookup returns CDR1 MGHDK and CDR2 SYGVNS. The CDR3 runs 14 residues. With 8 bases clipped from V and 2 bases from J, the junction kept 8 bases outside the gene matches. The CDR3, as DNA: TGTGCCAGCGGGTCCGGGACAGAACAAGAGACCCAGTACTTC. Translation gives CASGSGTEQETQYF.

The rearrangement links TRBV9 to TRBJ2-2, with 8 positions matching TRBD1. The CDR3 contains 15 residues. From germline, CDR1 is SGDLS and CDR2 YYNGEE. J gave up 3 bases and V 4 bases, and 5 bases lay outside the gene matches. Written as DNA, the CDR3 is TGTGCCAGCAGCCCCGGGACAGGCGACACCGGGGAGCTGTTTTTT. Translating gives CASSPGTGDTGELFF.

This chain uses TRBV6-6 with TRBJ2-2; 9 bases match TRBD1. The ends lost 7 bases at V and 4 bases at J; junction bases unmatched: 10. This CDR3 region has 16 residues. CDR1 MNHNY and CDR2 SVGAGI come from the germline V gene (reference sequence). In DNA form, the CDR3 reads TGTGCCAGCAATACACCCGGGACAGGGACCACCGGGGAGCTGTTTTTT. Residues: CASNTPGTGTTGELFF.

The J gene is TRBJ2-7, the V gene TRBV25-1; 7 nucleotides agree with TRBD1. Germline assignment: CDR1 MGHDK and CDR2 SYGVNS. The CDR3 extends over 13 amino acids. After removal of 4 bases from V and 2 bases from J, the junction contained 2 bases not matched to a gene. The CDR3 is CASSGTGAYEQYV. CDR3 nucleotides: TGTGCCAGCAGTGGAACAGGGGCCTACGAGCAGTACGTC.

The chain has TRBV5-6 and TRBJ2-5, with 13 bases that match TRBD2. This CDR3 is 16 amino acids long. Germline loops: CDR1 SGHDT, CDR2 YYEEEE. Losses at the gene ends were 3 bases for V and 3 bases for J; bases not matched to a gene: 5. CDR3 protein: CASSWGLAGPKETQYF. For the CDR3, the DNA is TGTGCCAGCAGCTGGGGACTAGCGGGGCCGAAAGAGACCCAGTACTTC. The variable domain in full, completed from reference TRBV5-6 and TRBJ2-5, reads DAGVTQSPTHLIKTRGQQVTLRCSPKSGHDTVSWYQQALGQGPQFIFQYYEEEERQRGNFPDRFSGHQFPNYSSELNVNALLLGDSALYLCASSWGLAGPKETQYFGPGTRLLVL.

J is TRBJ1-4 and V is TRBV5-1; D is unclear. The CDR3 runs 15 residues. Germline V gene data show CDR1 as SGHRS and CDR2 as YFSETQ. Between the trimmed V and J ends, which lost 5 bases and 0 bases, there was a span of 11 bases. The CDR3 DNA sequence: TGCGCCAGCAGGGGAGCTCCTGCAACTAATGAAAAACTGTTTTTT. It yields the protein CASRGAPATNEKLFF.